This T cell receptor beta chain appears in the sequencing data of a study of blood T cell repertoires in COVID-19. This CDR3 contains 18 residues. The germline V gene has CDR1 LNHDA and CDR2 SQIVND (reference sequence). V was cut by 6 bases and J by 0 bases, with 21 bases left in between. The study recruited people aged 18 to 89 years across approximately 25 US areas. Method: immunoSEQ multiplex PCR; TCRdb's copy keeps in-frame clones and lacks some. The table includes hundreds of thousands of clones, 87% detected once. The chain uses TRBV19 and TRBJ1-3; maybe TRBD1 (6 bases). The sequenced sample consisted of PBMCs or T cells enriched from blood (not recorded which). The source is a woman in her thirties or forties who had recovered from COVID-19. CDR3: CASRRGGRTADSGNTIYF. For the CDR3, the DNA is TGTGCCAGTAGGCGAGGGGGTCGGACAGCGGACTCTGGAAACACCATATATTTT.